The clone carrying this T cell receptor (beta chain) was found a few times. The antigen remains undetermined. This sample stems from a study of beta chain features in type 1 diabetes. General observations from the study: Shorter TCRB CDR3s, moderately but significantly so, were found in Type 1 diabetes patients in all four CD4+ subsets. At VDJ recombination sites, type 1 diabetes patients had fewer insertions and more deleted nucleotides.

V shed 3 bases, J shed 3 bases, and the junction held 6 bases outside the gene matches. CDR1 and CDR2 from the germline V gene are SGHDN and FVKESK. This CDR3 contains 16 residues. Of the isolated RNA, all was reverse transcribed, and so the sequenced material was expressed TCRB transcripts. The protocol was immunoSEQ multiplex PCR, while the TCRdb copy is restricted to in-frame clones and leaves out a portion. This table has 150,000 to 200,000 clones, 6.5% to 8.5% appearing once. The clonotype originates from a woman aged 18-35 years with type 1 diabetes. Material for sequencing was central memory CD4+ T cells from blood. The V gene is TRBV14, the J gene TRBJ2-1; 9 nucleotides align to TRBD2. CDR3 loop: CASSQGRGGSYNEQFF. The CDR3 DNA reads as TGTGCCAGCAGCCAGGGGCGGGGGGGAAGCTACAATGAGCAGTTCTTC.